This paragraph covers one T cell receptor beta chain sequence. What it recognizes is unknown. Germline V gene lookup returns CDR1 MDHEN and CDR2 SYDVKM. The CDR3 contains 16 residues. V lost 8 bases to trimming and J lost 4 bases; unmatched junction nucleotides: 10. These data belong to a study of T cell responses to AZD1222 COVID-19 vaccine. Study outcomes and limitations: The sample set comprised mostly white British donors with more females, and clonal diversity was possibly underestimated. Compared with day 0, the breadth and depth of the Spike-specific TCR repertoire rose significantly after two doses of AZD1222.

Assay: immunoSEQ multiplex PCR; the TCRdb copy retains only in-frame clones and omits some. The sample has about 130,000 clones, less than 95% seen once. The source of this sequence is an adult in good health. The sequences come from peripheral blood, collected on day 0 of MenACWY control vaccination. The chain employs TRBV28 and TRBJ2-2, with 10 positions matching TRBD2. CDR3 in amino acids: CASRYPGTSATGELFF. For the CDR3, the DNA is TGTGCCAGCCGATATCCCGGGACTAGCGCCACCGGGGAGCTGTTTTTT.